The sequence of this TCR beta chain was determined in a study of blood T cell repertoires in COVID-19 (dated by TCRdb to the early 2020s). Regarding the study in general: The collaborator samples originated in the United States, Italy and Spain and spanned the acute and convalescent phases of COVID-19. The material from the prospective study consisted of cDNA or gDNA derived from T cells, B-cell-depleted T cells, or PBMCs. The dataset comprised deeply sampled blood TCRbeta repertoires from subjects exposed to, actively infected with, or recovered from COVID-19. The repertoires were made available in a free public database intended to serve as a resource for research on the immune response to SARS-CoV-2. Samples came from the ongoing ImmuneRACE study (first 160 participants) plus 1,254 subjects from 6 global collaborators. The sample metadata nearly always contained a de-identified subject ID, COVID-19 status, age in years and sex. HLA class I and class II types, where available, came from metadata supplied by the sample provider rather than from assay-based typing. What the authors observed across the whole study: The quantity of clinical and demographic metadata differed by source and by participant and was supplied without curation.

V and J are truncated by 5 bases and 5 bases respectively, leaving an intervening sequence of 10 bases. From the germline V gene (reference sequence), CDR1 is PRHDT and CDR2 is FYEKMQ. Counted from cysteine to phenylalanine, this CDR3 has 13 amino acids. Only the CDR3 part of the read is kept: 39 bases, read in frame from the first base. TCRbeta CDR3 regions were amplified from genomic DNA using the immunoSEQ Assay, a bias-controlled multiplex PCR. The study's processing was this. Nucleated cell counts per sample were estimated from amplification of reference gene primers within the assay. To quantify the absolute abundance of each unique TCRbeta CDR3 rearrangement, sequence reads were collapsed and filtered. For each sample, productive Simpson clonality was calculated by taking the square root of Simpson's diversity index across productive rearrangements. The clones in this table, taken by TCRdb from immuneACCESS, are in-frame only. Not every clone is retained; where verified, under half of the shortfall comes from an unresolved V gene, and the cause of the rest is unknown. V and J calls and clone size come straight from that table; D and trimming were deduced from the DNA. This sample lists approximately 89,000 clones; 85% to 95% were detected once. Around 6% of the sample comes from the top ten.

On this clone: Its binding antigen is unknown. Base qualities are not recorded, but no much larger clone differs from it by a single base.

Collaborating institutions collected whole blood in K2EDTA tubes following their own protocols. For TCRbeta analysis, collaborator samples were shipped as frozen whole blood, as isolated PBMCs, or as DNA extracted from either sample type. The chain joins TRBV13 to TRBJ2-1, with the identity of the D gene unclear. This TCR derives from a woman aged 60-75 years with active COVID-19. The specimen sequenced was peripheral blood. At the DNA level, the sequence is TGTGCCAGCAGCCCCCGGGTAAACAATGAGCAGTTCTTC. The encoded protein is CASSPRVNNEQFF.